This T cell receptor (beta chain) was recovered during a study of blood T cell repertoires in COVID-19. Some clones are missing from TCRdb's copy, which holds only in-frame ones; the method was immunoSEQ multiplex PCR. The sample holds 150,000 to 200,000 clones; 89% are singletons and the top ten take around 0.77%. This CDR3 has 16 amino acids. Between the trimmed V and J ends, which lost 3 bases and 4 bases, there was a span of 19 bases. The germline gives CDR1 MDHEN, CDR2 SYDVKM. The sequencing input was PBMCs or T cells enriched from blood (not recorded which). The TCR comes from a woman aged 18-29 years who had recovered from COVID-19. The V and J genes are TRBV28 and TRBJ2-7; a possible D gene is TRBD2 (6 bases). This CDR3 reads CASSFPPPWRAYEQYF. In DNA form, the CDR3 reads TGTGCCAGCAGTTTCCCCCCTCCTTGGAGGGCTTACGAGCAGTACTTC.